The present TCR beta chain was sequenced within a study of PD-L1 blockade in urothelial cancer. Study information: Samples came from 3 weeks, at the second dose, and 6 weeks into treatment. Findings and limits, study-wide: When measured at 3 weeks, tumor-associated blood clones expanded more in durable-benefit patients.

Locally advanced or metastatic urothelial carcinoma was diagnosed in the patients. Each patient gave between 1 and 8 samples, pretreatment and on-treatment. This clone has a handful of counts. As yet, its antigen is unknown. This CDR3 is built from 15 residues. Between the trimmed V and J ends, which lost 0 bases and 7 bases, there was a span of 13 bases. The germline V gene has CDR1 SGHRS and CDR2 YFSETQ. Sequenced by immunoSEQ multiplex PCR; TCRdb stores in-frame clones only, minus some. Of about 38,000 clones in the sample, more than 85% were seen once. The chain joins TRBV5-1 to TRBJ1-4; perhaps TRBD1 as D (6 bases). The specimen was PBMCs, collected around atezolizumab (anti-PD-L1) treatment. The clonotype originates from a man in his 60s with urothelial cancer. CDR3 region: CASSLAGQSSEKLFF. The CDR3 DNA reads TGCGCCAGCAGCTTGGCCGGACAGTCTAGTGAAAAACTGTTTTTT. Looking up the rest from reference TRBV5-1 and TRBJ1-4 gives the full variable domain: KAGVTQTPRYLIKTRGQQVTLSCSPISGHRSVSWYQQTPGQGLQFLFEYFSETQRNKGNFPGRFSGRQFSNSRSEMNVSTLELGDSALYLCASSLAGQSSEKLFFGSGTQLSVL.